The 29 T cell receptor beta chains presented below share a single source sample, sequenced in a study of response to subunit inactivated influenza vaccine (dated by TCRdb to between 2017 and 2018). The method behind the library was RT-PCR. Sequencing instrument: Illumina HiSeq 2500. TCRdb handled the public reads itself, with Q25 trimming in fastp and clone calling in MiXCR, and kept productive beta chains. CDR3 protein duplicates are merged, each entry listing the most common genes and DNA. The sample table records over 150,000 distinct CDR3 sequences; about 9% of these occur just once. Jointly, the top ten make up roughly 10% of the sample. Source: non-naive T cells sorted from PBMCs, taken on the day of vaccination. The sample's cell subset or site label, in plain terms: memory T cell fraction. These receptors were obtained from a man in his fifties who received an inactivated influenza vaccine. Donor details come from another sample of the same person, matched by shared clones.

This clonotype was detected ten times or more. The rearrangement links TRBV30 to TRBJ1-2; no firm D call. The CDR3 extends over 13 amino acids. Trimming took 0 bases from V and 5 from J, leaving 10 bases between them. Germline V gene sequence: CDR1 GTSNPN, CDR2 SVGIG (reference sequence). The CDR3 coding sequence is TGTGCCTGGAGTGTAGAGGCTGCTTATGGCTACACCTTC. Its protein is CAWSVEAAYGYTF. The full variable domain, its missing parts supplied by reference TRBV30 and TRBJ1-2, is SQTIHQWPATLVQPVGSPLSLECTVEGTSNPNLYWYRQAAGRGLQLLFYSVGIGQISSEVPQNLSASRPQDRQFILSSKKLLLSDSGFYLCAWSVEAAYGYTFGSGTRLTVV.

The chain is built from TRBV28 and TRBJ2-1, with a possible D match to TRBD2 (5 bases). The CDR3 length is 12 residues. V lost 1 base and J 10 bases, leaving 8 bases between the germline ends. CDR1 is MDHEN and CDR2 is SYDVKM in the germline V gene. The CDR3 region is CASSLSQREQFF. Here the CDR3 DNA reads TGTGCCAGCAGTTTATCACAGCGGGAGCAGTTCTTC.

This clonotype was detected only a few times. The rearrangement uses TRBV7-2 and TRBJ1-5; D not certain. CDR3 length: 15 residues. V lost 4 bases to trimming and J lost 0 bases, with 10 bases between them. From germline, CDR1 is SGHTA and CDR2 FQGNSA. This CDR3 reads CASSSGSYSNQPQHF. The DNA of the CDR3 is TGTGCCAGCAGCTCGGGATCCTATAGCAATCAGCCCCAGCATTTT.

This clonotype appeared many times. The rearrangement joins TRBV18 to TRBJ1-5; 9 bases line up with TRBD1. CDR1 KGHSH and CDR2 LQKENI come from the germline V gene. This CDR3 is 15 amino acids long. After removal of 5 bases from V and 1 base from J, the junction contained 3 bases not matched to a gene. Here the CDR3 reads CASSGDRASNQPQHF. CDR3 sequence (DNA): TGTGCCAGCTCAGGGGACAGGGCAAGCAATCAGCCCCAGCATTTT.

This rearrangement joins TRBV6-2 or TRBV6-3 to TRBJ2-6; no clear D. This CDR3 spans 14 amino acids. Germline V gene lookup returns CDR1 MNHEY and CDR2 SVGEGT. V was clipped by 2 bases and J by 8 bases, with 10 bases between them. The DNA of the CDR3 is TGTGCCAGCAGTTACGGGTCAGTTCCCAACGTCCTGACTTTC. Protein: CASSYGSVPNVLTF.

The chain joins TRBV7-8 to TRBJ2-1; D is uncertain. This CDR3 is 15 amino acids long. Germline V gene lookup returns CDR1 SGHVS and CDR2 FQNEAQ. Trimming stripped 1 base from V and 4 bases from J, with 11 bases between. CDR3 sequence (DNA): TGTGCCAGCAGCTTAGTGGACCCTCGATACAATGAGCAGTTCTTC. Translation gives CASSLVDPRYNEQFF.

This clonotype was observed a handful of times. This chain joins TRBV6-1 and TRBJ2-7, with D maybe TRBD1 (6 bases). The CDR3 has 14 residues. Germline CDR1 MNHNS, CDR2 SASEGT. V was cut by 10 bases and J by 0 bases, with 16 bases left in between. CDR3 nucleotide sequence: TGTGCCACAAAAAACAGGGTAAACTCCTACGAGCAGTACTTC. It codes for CATKNRVNSYEQYF.

This clonotype was seen ten or more times. V and J are TRBV27 and TRBJ2-7; 9 bases match TRBD2. Trimming removed 8 bases from V and 6 bases from J; junction bases left unmatched: 2. The CDR3 totals 11 residues. CDR1 is MNHEY, CDR2 SMNVEV, per germline (reference sequence). The CDR3 DNA reads TGTGCCAGCCTTAGCGGGAGCGAGCAGTACTTC. Translated: CASLSGSEQYF.

The chain has TRBV7-8 and TRBJ2-3, with D perhaps matching TRBD2 (5 bases). V was clipped by 0 bases and J by 6 bases, with 13 bases between them. CDR3 length: 15 residues. The germline V gene has CDR1 SGHVS and CDR2 FQNEAQ. The DNA for the CDR3 is TGTGCCAGCAGCTTAGCGGAGCGGACCAGGGATACGCAGTATTTT. Its translation is CASSLAERTRDTQYF.

This chain joins TRBV27 and TRBJ1-3; D ambiguous. Germline lookup yields CDR1 MNHEY and CDR2 SMNVEV (reference sequence). CDR3 length: 13 residues. Trimming removed 7 bases at V and 1 base at J, with 8 bases between. In DNA form, the CDR3 reads TGTGCCAGCAAACTATTATCTGGAAACACCATATATTTT. It specifies CASKLLSGNTIYF.

The sample holds many counts of this clonotype. V and J are TRBV2 and TRBJ2-7; no firm D call. CDR1 SNHLY and CDR2 FYNNEI come from the germline V gene. V lost 8 bases and J lost 4, with 6 bases in between. The CDR3 consists of 10 residues. This CDR3 reads CASASYEQYF. CDR3 sequence (DNA): TGTGCCAGCGCAAGTTACGAGCAGTACTTC.

This chain connects TRBV10-2 to TRBJ2-1; a weak D match, TRBD1 (6 bases). The length of the CDR3 is 12 residues. V lost 3 bases and J 7 bases, leaving 7 bases between the germline ends. Germline-derived CDR1 and CDR2 are WSHSY and SAAADI. CDR3 bases: TGCGCCAGCAGTGATAGGGGGAATGAGCAGTTCTTC. It translates to CASSDRGNEQFF.

With regard to this clonotype: This may come from a read error, since a much larger clone is one base off. The gene calls are TRBV5-5 and TRBJ2-5; D might be TRBD2 (5 bases). V gave up 2 bases and J gave up 6 bases, with 11 bases separating them. Germline V lookup: CDR1 SGHKS, CDR2 YYEKEE (reference sequence). CDR3 length equals 13 residues. This chain's CDR3 is CASSFAREQTQYF. CDR3 nucleotides: TGTGCCAGCAGCTTTGCACGGGAACAGACCCAGTACTTC.

This chain joins TRBV20-1 and TRBJ2-7; the D is unclear. Germline V gene sequence: CDR1 DFQATT, CDR2 SNEGSKA (reference sequence). Trimming shortened V by 6 bases and J by 4 bases, and 16 bases separated the two germline ends. The CDR3 is 13 amino acids. CDR3 in amino acids: CSARPLSRYEQYF. Written as DNA, the CDR3 is TGCAGTGCCCGACCGCTTAGTAGATACGAGCAGTACTTC.

V and J are TRBV27 and TRBJ2-7, with TRBD2 matching over 7 bases. Trimming took 8 bases from V and 1 from J; bases not matched to a gene: 2. CDR1 is MNHEY, CDR2 SMNVEV, per germline (reference sequence). The CDR3 runs to 12 residues. The CDR3 sequence is CASGRESYEQYF. In nucleotides, the CDR3 is TGTGCCAGCGGGCGGGAGTCCTACGAGCAGTACTTC.

This clonotype has more than one count but fewer than ten. The chain combines TRBV28 with TRBJ2-1; the D gene is possibly TRBD2 (7 bases). V was clipped by 2 bases and J by 12 bases, with 17 bases between them. The CDR3 sequence is 14 residues long. Looked up from germline, CDR1 is MDHEN and CDR2 is SYDVKM. As DNA, the CDR3 is TGTGCCAGCAGTTTACGAGGGGGGGCGGTGGGGCAGTTCTTC. Its protein is CASSLRGGAVGQFF.

Many counts were recorded for this clonotype. The chain joins TRBV5-1 to TRBJ1-4, with TRBD1 matching over 8 bases. Trimming cost V 7 bases and J 3 bases; bases outside gene matches: 8. The CDR3 totals 15 residues. CDR1 is SGHRS, CDR2 YFSETQ, per germline. The CDR3: CASSGQGSANEKLFF. For the CDR3, the DNA is TGCGCCAGCTCCGGACAGGGCTCGGCTAATGAAAAACTGTTTTTT.

The V and J genes are TRBV28 and TRBJ2-7; D perhaps matches TRBD1 (5 bases). The CDR3 has 14 amino acids. Germline CDR1 MDHEN, CDR2 SYDVKM. Trimming pared 3 bases from V and 3 bases from J, leaving 12 bases between. The CDR3 sequence: CASSFTGTFYEQYF. CDR3 in DNA: TGTGCCAGCAGTTTTACAGGAACCTTCTACGAGCAGTACTTC.

The genes are TRBV12-3 or TRBV12-4 and TRBJ1-2; D not resolved. V dropped 5 bases and J dropped 3 bases, with 7 bases sitting between them. This CDR3 is 12 amino acids long. Written as DNA, the CDR3 is TGTGCCAGCAGTCACAGAGACTATGGCTACACCTTC. Protein product: CASSHRDYGYTF.

This clonotype was seen repeatedly, ten times or more. This sequence joins TRBV29-1 and TRBJ2-5, with 9 bases aligning to TRBD2. Germline CDR1 SQVTM, CDR2 ANQGSEA. CDR3 size: 15 residues. V shed 7 bases, J shed 0 bases, and the junction held 9 bases outside the gene matches. CDR3 residues: CSAIPASGDQETQYF. CDR3 in DNA: TGCAGCGCCATCCCAGCTAGCGGGGACCAAGAGACCCAGTACTTC.

This clonotype was picked up many times. CDR3 protein: CASSSSADTQYF. Here the CDR3 DNA reads TGTGCCAGCTCCTCGAGCGCAGATACGCAGTATTTT. The J gene is TRBJ2-3, the V gene TRBV18; D not resolved. Germline CDR1 is KGHSH and CDR2 is LQKENI. Trimming removed 6 bases from V and 4 bases from J, with 8 bases in between. The CDR3 totals 12 residues.

This clonotype was seen only a few times. The rearrangement links TRBV3-1 to TRBJ2-1; maybe TRBD1 (6 bases). V dropped 3 bases and J dropped 8 bases, with 26 bases sitting between them. The CDR3 spans 18 residues. Germline V gives CDR1 LGHDT, CDR2 YNNKEL (reference sequence). In DNA form, the CDR3 reads TGTGCCAGCAGCCATGGGGGCAAGGTTAGATCTCACAATGATGAGCAGTTCTTC. Its translation is CASSHGGKVRSHNDEQFF.

This clonotype was counted a few times. The chain has TRBV10-3 and TRBJ1-6; 8 bases agree with TRBD1. CDR1 and CDR2 (germline): ENHRY, SYGVKD. Trimming took 10 bases from V and 12 from J; bases not matched to a gene: 17. CDR3 length: 15 amino acids. The CDR3 DNA follows: TGTGCCAGCACAGGGGACAGGAGTCCCGGGGTACCCCTCCACTTT. It codes for CASTGDRSPGVPLHF.

Ten or more counts support this clonotype. This chain connects TRBV3-1 to TRBJ2-5; 12 bases map to TRBD2. The germline V gene has CDR1 LGHDT and CDR2 YNNKEL (reference sequence). The CDR3 has 16 residues. V shed 4 bases, J shed 2 bases, and the junction held 5 bases outside the gene matches. CDR3 protein: CASSLLGLAGQETQYF. The CDR3 coding sequence is TGTGCCAGCAGCCTTCTCGGACTAGCGGGACAAGAGACCCAGTACTTC.

V usage is TRBV6-4 and J usage is TRBJ2-1; maybe TRBD2 (5 bases). Germline V gene lookup returns CDR1 MRHNA and CDR2 SNTAGT. The CDR3 runs 17 residues. Trimming stripped 0 bases from V and 0 bases from J, with 12 bases between. The CDR3 bases are TGTGCCAGCAGTGACTCGAGTGCGGGTAGCTCCTACAATGAGCAGTTCTTC. It yields the protein CASSDSSAGSSYNEQFF.

This clonotype was seen at least ten times. The rearrangement links TRBV11-2 to TRBJ1-4, with D perhaps TRBD1 (6 bases). The V gene's germline CDR1 is SGHAT and CDR2 FQNNGV. This CDR3 comprises 14 residues. V dropped 5 bases and J dropped 8 bases, with 15 bases sitting between them. The DNA for the CDR3 is TGTGCCAGCAGCCCAGGGGCAATAGGGGAAAAACTGTTTTTT. This translates into CASSPGAIGEKLFF.

This clonotype was counted ten times or more. The gene calls are TRBV7-2 and TRBJ2-7, with D possibly TRBD1 on 5 matching bases. This CDR3 has 15 residues. CDR1 is SGHTA and CDR2 is FQGNSA in the germline V gene. The germline V and J ends were trimmed by 2 bases and 3 bases, with 14 bases remaining between them. In nucleotides, the CDR3 is TGTGCCAGCAGCTTACAGGCAGGGATAAACTACGAGCAGTACTTC. It is translated as CASSLQAGINYEQYF.

This clonotype was observed a handful of times. The chain joins TRBV30 to TRBJ2-2, with 7 bases matching TRBD1. Trimming took 4 bases from V and 6 from J; bases not matched to a gene: 8. CDR1 is GTSNPN and CDR2 is SVGIG in the germline V gene (reference sequence). There are 14 residues in the CDR3. CDR3 in DNA: TGTGCCTGGACGAAGGGGGCTCGGGCCGGGGAGCTGTTTTTT. It yields the protein CAWTKGARAGELFF.

The rearrangement uses TRBV6-2 or TRBV6-3 and TRBJ2-7, with 11 nucleotides matching TRBD2. CDR1 MNHEY and CDR2 SVGEGT come from the germline V gene. The CDR3 extends over 15 amino acids. With V trimmed by 6 bases and J by 5 bases, 9 bases remained unmatched. For the CDR3, the DNA is TGTGCCAGCAGGCGTACCGGGACTAGCGGCAACGAGCAGTACTTC. Amino acids: CASRRTGTSGNEQYF.